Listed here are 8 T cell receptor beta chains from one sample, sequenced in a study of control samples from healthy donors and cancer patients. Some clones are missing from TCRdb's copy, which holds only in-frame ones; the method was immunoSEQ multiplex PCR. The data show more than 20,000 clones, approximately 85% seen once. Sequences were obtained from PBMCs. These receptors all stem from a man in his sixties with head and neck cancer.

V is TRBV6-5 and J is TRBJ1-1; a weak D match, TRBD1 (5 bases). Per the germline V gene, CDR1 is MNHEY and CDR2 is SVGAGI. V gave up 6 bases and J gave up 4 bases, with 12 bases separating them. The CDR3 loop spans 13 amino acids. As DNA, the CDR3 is TGTGCCAGCAGCAGAGTGGGGCCCACTGAAGCTTTCTTT. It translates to CASSRVGPTEAFF.

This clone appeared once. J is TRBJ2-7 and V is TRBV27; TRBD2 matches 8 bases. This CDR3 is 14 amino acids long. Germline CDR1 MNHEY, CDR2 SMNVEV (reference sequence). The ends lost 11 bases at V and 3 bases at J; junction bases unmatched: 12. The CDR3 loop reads CARARGGARYEQYF. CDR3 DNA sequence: TGTGCCCGCGCCCGGGGGGGGGCGCGCTACGAGCAGTACTTC.

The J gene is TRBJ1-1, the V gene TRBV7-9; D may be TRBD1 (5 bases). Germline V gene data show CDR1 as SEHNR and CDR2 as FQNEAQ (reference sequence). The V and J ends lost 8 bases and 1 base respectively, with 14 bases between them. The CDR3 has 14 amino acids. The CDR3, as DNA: TGTGCCAGCGGCAGTACGGGGCGGAACACTGAAGCTTTCTTT. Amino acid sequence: CASGSTGRNTEAFF.

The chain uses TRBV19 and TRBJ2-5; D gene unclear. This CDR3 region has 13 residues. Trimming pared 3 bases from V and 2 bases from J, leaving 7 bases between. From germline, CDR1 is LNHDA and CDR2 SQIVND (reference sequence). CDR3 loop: CASSIRQQETQYF. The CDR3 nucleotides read TGTGCCAGTAGTATCCGGCAGCAAGAGACCCAGTACTTC.

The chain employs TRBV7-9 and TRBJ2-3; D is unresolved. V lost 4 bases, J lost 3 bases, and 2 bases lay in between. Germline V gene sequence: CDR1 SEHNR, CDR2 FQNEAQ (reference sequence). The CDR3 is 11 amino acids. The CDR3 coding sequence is TGTGCCAGCAGCTGGACAGATACGCAGTATTTT. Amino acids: CASSWTDTQYF.

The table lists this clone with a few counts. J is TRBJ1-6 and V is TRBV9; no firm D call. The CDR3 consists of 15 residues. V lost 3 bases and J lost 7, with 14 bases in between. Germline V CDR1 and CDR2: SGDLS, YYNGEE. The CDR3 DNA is TGTGCCAGCAGCGCGGGTCGACTGGGGAATTCACCCCTCCACTTT. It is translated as CASSAGRLGNSPLHF. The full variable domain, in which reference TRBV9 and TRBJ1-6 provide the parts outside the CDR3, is DSGVTQTPKHLITATGQRVTLRCSPRSGDLSVYWYQQSLDQGLQFLIQYYNGEERAKGNILERFSAQQFPDLHSELNLSSLELGDSALYFCASSAGRLGNSPLHFGNGTRLTVT.

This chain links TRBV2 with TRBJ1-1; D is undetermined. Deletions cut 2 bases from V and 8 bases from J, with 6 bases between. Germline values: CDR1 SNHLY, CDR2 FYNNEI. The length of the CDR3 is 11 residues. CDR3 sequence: CASSEMGEAFF. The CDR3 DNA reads TGTGCCAGCAGTGAAATGGGGGAAGCTTTCTTT.

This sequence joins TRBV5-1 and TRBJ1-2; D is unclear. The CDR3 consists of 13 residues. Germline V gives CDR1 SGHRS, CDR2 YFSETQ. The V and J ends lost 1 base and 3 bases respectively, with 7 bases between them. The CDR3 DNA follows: TGCGCCAGCAGCTTGATGGGAGACTATGGCTACACCTTC. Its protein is CASSLMGDYGYTF.